The next 11 T cell receptor beta chains were all read from a single sample in a study of blood T cell repertoires in COVID-19. The assay was immunoSEQ multiplex PCR, and TCRdb's table has in-frame clones only and misses some. The sample shows about 240,000 clones, 85% to 90% of them seen only once. Material: peripheral blood. The source is a woman in her seventies with active or convalescent COVID-19.

The CDR3 loop is CASSLDTGAETQYF. As DNA, the CDR3 is TGTGCCAGCAGCTTAGATACAGGGGCAGAGACCCAGTACTTC. The gene calls are TRBV7-9 and TRBJ2-5; 7 bases fit TRBD1. Germline V gene lookup returns CDR1 SEHNR and CDR2 FQNEAQ (reference sequence). This CDR3 spans 14 amino acids. Trimming at V came to 1 base and at J to 4 bases, leaving 3 bases not matched to a gene.

The J gene is TRBJ1-1, the V gene TRBV4-2, with 7 bases fitting TRBD1. V was pared by 1 base and J by 1 base, with 3 bases of the junction left unmatched. This CDR3 has 15 residues. The germline V gene encodes CDR1 LGHNA and CDR2 YNFKEQ. In nucleotides, the CDR3 is TGTGCCAGCAGCCAAGCCGGGACAGCGAACACTGAAGCTTTCTTT. Protein product: CASSQAGTANTEAFF.

In this sample, this clone turned up once. The chain carries TRBV24-1 and TRBJ2-2; D is possibly TRBD1 (6 bases). The CDR3 sequence is 18 residues long. V lost 5 bases, J lost 0 bases, and 18 bases lay in between. The germline CDR1 and CDR2 sequences are KGHDR and SFDVKD. CDR3 in amino acids: CATSAPTGPGTNTGELFF. The CDR3 DNA sequence: TGTGCCACCAGTGCACCTACAGGGCCCGGGACGAACACCGGGGAGCTGTTTTTT.

The chain recombines TRBV27 with TRBJ2-1, with 9 bases identical to TRBD2. Germline-derived CDR1 and CDR2 are MNHEY and SMNVEV (reference sequence). CDR3 length equals 15 residues. V lost 6 bases to trimming and J lost 10 bases; unmatched junction nucleotides: 13. The DNA for the CDR3 is TGTGCCAGCAGCCCTCCGCGGCGGGGGGGGCGAGAGCAGTTCTTC. It specifies CASSPPRRGGREQFF.

The chain couples TRBV6-2 or TRBV6-3 to TRBJ1-2; 7 bases line up with TRBD1. V was pared by 2 bases and J by 2 bases, with 11 bases of the junction left unmatched. Germline V gene data show CDR1 as MNHEY and CDR2 as SVGEGT. The CDR3 sequence is 17 residues long. CDR3 bases: TGTGCCAGCAGTTACCCCCCCGACAGGGTCAAGAACTATGGCTACACCTTC. Translating it yields CASSYPPDRVKNYGYTF.

The rearrangement joins TRBV6-6 to TRBJ2-1, with 10 bases fitting TRBD2. Germline V gives CDR1 MNHNY, CDR2 SVGAGI (reference sequence). The length of the CDR3 is 15 residues. Trimming at V came to 6 bases and at J to 8 bases, leaving 10 bases not matched to a gene. The CDR3 is CASRVAGGQRDEQFF. CDR3 coding DNA: TGTGCCAGCAGAGTAGCGGGGGGACAACGGGATGAGCAGTTCTTC.

The V call is TRBV6-2 or TRBV6-3, the J call TRBJ1-5, with TRBD1 matching over 7 bases. V was pared by 6 bases and J by 3 bases, with 8 bases of the junction left unmatched. Germline values: CDR1 MNHEY, CDR2 SVGEGT. The CDR3 runs to 15 residues. This CDR3 reads CASSTRQGLNQPQHF. The DNA for the CDR3 is TGTGCCAGCAGCACGAGACAGGGACTCAATCAGCCCCAGCATTTT.

For the CDR3, the DNA is TGTGCCAGCAACTCACCAGGGAGGTTAGGGAATGAGCAGTTCTTC. Encoded protein: CASNSPGRLGNEQFF. J is TRBJ2-1 and V is TRBV6-6; D might be TRBD2 (6 bases). The CDR3 runs 15 residues. V dropped 7 bases and J dropped 7 bases, with 20 bases sitting between them. CDR1 and CDR2 from the germline V gene are MNHNY and SVGAGI (reference sequence).

CDR3 DNA: TGTGCCAGCAGTCGGGACATTACAAGGTACGAGCAGTACTTC. It codes for CASSRDITRYEQYF. V gene TRBV5-5 combines with J gene TRBJ2-7, with D perhaps TRBD1 (6 bases). The CDR3 covers 14 residues. The germline gives CDR1 SGHKS, CDR2 YYEKEE (reference sequence). Trimming cost V 5 bases and J 4 bases, with 16 bases left between them.

The J gene is TRBJ1-5, the V gene TRBV19, with 7 bases identical to TRBD1. There are 14 residues in the CDR3. V was clipped by 10 bases and J by 0 bases; unmatched bases: 6. Germline assignment: CDR1 LNHDA and CDR2 SQIVND (reference sequence). The CDR3 region is CATAGGISNQPQHF. Written as DNA, the CDR3 is TGTGCCACCGCAGGGGGAATTAGCAATCAGCCCCAGCATTTT.

The rearrangement links TRBV11-2 to TRBJ2-7; D is perhaps TRBD2 (5 bases). This CDR3 comprises 16 residues. Trimming left V 4 bases short and J 6 bases short, with 22 bases between. Germline V gene lookup returns CDR1 SGHAT and CDR2 FQNNGV. The CDR3 DNA reads as TGTGCCAGCAGCTCCCCCGATGGAGTTCGAGGGCTCGAGCAGTACTTC. Protein product: CASSSPDGVRGLEQYF.